Each of the 14 T cell receptor beta chains below was sequenced from the same sample in a study of blood T cell repertoires in COVID-19. Sequenced by immunoSEQ multiplex PCR; TCRdb stores in-frame clones only, minus some. This sample yields roughly 500,000 clones, of which approximately 90% are seen a single time; around 7.9% belongs to the top ten. The sequenced sample was PBMCs or T cells enriched from blood (not recorded which). All receptors come from a woman aged 55-70 years who had recovered from COVID-19.

This chain links TRBV7-2 with TRBJ2-3; TRBD1 is a possible D gene (5 bases). Germline lookup yields CDR1 SGHTA and CDR2 FQGNSA. This CDR3 contains 14 residues. Trimming shortened V by 4 bases and J by 6 bases, and 14 bases separated the two germline ends. This CDR3 is CASSYGPGSDTQYF. As DNA, the CDR3 is TGTGCCAGCAGCTACGGACCAGGGTCGGATACGCAGTATTTT. The full variable domain, completed using reference TRBV7-2 and TRBJ2-3, is GAGVSQSPSNKVTEKGKDVELRCDPISGHTALYWYRQSLGQGLEFLIYFQGNSAPDKSGLPSDRFSAERTGGSVSTLTIQRTQQEDSAVYLCASSYGPGSDTQYFGPGTRLTVL.

This clone was seen only once. This chain uses TRBV9 with TRBJ1-2, with 11 bases identical to TRBD1. The germline CDR1 and CDR2 sequences are SGDLS and YYNGEE. V lost 0 bases, J lost 13 bases, and 2 bases stayed unmatched. The CDR3 runs 12 residues. CDR3 sequence: CASSVGDRGFTF. DNA for the CDR3: TGTGCCAGCAGCGTAGGGGACAGGGGGTTCACCTTC.

The chain couples TRBV7-6 to TRBJ1-1; tentative D call: TRBD1 (5 bases). V lost 7 bases to trimming and J lost 4 bases, with 13 bases between them. CDR1 and CDR2 (germline): SGHVS, FNYEAQ. The CDR3 runs 13 residues. The CDR3, as DNA: TGTGCCAGCACCCAGGGCCGTGGCACTGAAGCTTTCTTT. This encodes CASTQGRGTEAFF.

The V gene is TRBV4-1, the J gene TRBJ1-1, with 9 bases aligning to TRBD1. This CDR3 has 16 amino acids. J was trimmed by 1 base and V by 3 bases; bases with no gene match: 6. Germline values: CDR1 MGHRA, CDR2 YSYEKL. This CDR3 is CASSQGTGLRNTEAFF. Written as DNA, the CDR3 is TGCGCCAGCAGCCAGGGGACAGGGTTGCGGAACACTGAAGCTTTCTTT.

The chain recombines TRBV5-5 with TRBJ2-2; TRBD1 agrees at 7 bases. The CDR3 consists of 16 residues. Losses at the gene ends were 0 bases for V and 2 bases for J; bases not matched to a gene: 4. Germline values: CDR1 SGHKS, CDR2 YYEKEE (reference sequence). CDR3 amino acids: CASSLVGTVNTGELFF. The CDR3 nucleotides are TGTGCCAGCAGCTTGGTCGGGACAGTTAACACCGGGGAGCTGTTTTTT.

This chain uses TRBV9 with TRBJ2-5, with 10 bases aligning to TRBD2. V gave up 4 bases and J gave up 2 bases; unmatched junction bases: 8. This CDR3 comprises 16 residues. The germline V gene has CDR1 SGDLS and CDR2 YYNGEE. In DNA, the CDR3 is TGTGCCAGCAGCCAGGGGGCTAGCGGGGGACAAGAGACCCAGTACTTC. Protein sequence: CASSQGASGGQETQYF. The full variable domain, completed using reference TRBV9 and TRBJ2-5, is DSGVTQTPKHLITATGQRVTLRCSPRSGDLSVYWYQQSLDQGLQFLIQYYNGEERAKGNILERFSAQQFPDLHSELNLSSLELGDSALYFCASSQGASGGQETQYFGPGTRLLVL.

This sequence joins TRBV7-7 and TRBJ2-3, with D unresolved. The V and J ends lost 1 base and 3 bases respectively, with 11 bases between them. Germline CDR1 and CDR2: SSHAT and FNYEAQ (reference sequence). CDR3 length: 15 residues. The CDR3 coding sequence is TGTGCCAGCAGCTTAGTTCCAGGAATGACAGATACGCAGTATTTT. Amino acid sequence: CASSLVPGMTDTQYF.

This clone came up once. The rearrangement joins TRBV7-2 to TRBJ2-7; TRBD2 aligns across 7 bases. The CDR3 contains 14 residues. Germline lookup yields CDR1 SGHTA and CDR2 FQGNSA. In DNA, the CDR3 is TGTGCCAGCAGTTTAGGGGAGGGCTCCTACGAGCAGTACGTC. As protein: CASSLGEGSYEQYV.

The rearrangement links TRBV6-5 to TRBJ2-1; 11 nucleotides agree with TRBD2. CDR1 is MNHEY, CDR2 SVGAGI, per germline. This CDR3 is 15 amino acids long. Unmatched junction bases numbered 6, after V lost 6 bases and J lost 5 bases. Written as DNA, the CDR3 is TGTGCCAGCAGCTACACTAGCGGGGGTAACAATGAGCAGTTCTTC. Its protein product is CASSYTSGGNNEQFF.

The gene calls are TRBV6-5 and TRBJ1-1; 8 bases fit TRBD1. J was trimmed by 2 bases and V by 7 bases; bases with no gene match: 6. The CDR3 has 14 residues. Germline V CDR1 and CDR2: MNHEY, SVGAGI. This CDR3 is CASTRQGFNTEAFF. The CDR3 region has the DNA TGTGCCAGCACCCGACAGGGGTTTAACACTGAAGCTTTCTTT.

The CDR3 nucleotides are TGTGCCAGTAAAGACAGGGGCGACACCGGGGAGCTGTTTTTT. Amino acid sequence: CASKDRGDTGELFF. This sequence joins TRBV19 and TRBJ2-2; 8 bases agree with TRBD1. The CDR3 totals 14 residues. The germline CDR1 and CDR2 sequences are LNHDA and SQIVND (reference sequence). Germline trimming cut 7 bases from V and 3 bases from J; bases unmatched to any gene: 4.

This sequence joins TRBV9 and TRBJ1-2; 8 nucleotides match TRBD1. Germline CDR1 SGDLS, CDR2 YYNGEE. CDR3 length: 13 residues. With V trimmed by 1 base and J by 6 bases, 2 bases remained unmatched. The CDR3 DNA sequence: TGTGCCAGCAGCGTACAGGGGGCCAATGGCTACACCTTC. This translates into CASSVQGANGYTF.

J is TRBJ2-5 and V is TRBV11-2; TRBD1 matches at 7 bases. V dropped 6 bases and J dropped 5; count of bases not matched to a gene: 3. This CDR3 is 12 amino acids long. The germline CDR1 and CDR2 sequences are SGHAT and FQNNGV. CDR3 coding DNA: TGTGCCAGCAGGGAAGGGGGCGAGACCCAGTACTTC. This codes for CASREGGETQYF.

J is TRBJ1-6 and V is TRBV27; perhaps TRBD1 as D (5 bases). V lost 6 bases and J lost 9, with 15 bases in between. The CDR3 is 14 amino acids. CDR1 MNHEY and CDR2 SMNVEV come from the germline V gene (reference sequence). The CDR3 sequence is CASRRPGPPSPLHF. CDR3 nucleotide sequence: TGTGCCAGCAGGCGTCCAGGGCCCCCTTCACCCCTCCACTTT.